This entry lists 8 T cell receptor beta chains sequenced from one sample in a study of blood T cell repertoires in COVID-19 (dated by TCRdb to the early 2020s). Library creation used the immunoSEQ multiplex PCR assay. Imported from immuneACCESS, the table was reduced by TCRdb to in-frame sequences with V and J called. These copies leave out some clones; in studies compared against another copy, an unresolved V gene accounts for under half, and the cause of the remainder is not known. The sample table holds 180,000 or so clones, of which 70% to 90% were seen once. The ten largest account for roughly 5% of the sample. The sample consisted of peripheral blood. Every receptor here comes from an elderly woman with acute or convalescent COVID-19.

This clone was counted a single time. This chain joins TRBV11-2 and TRBJ2-1; D is uncertain. V was cut by 0 bases and J by 9 bases, with 9 bases left in between. CDR1 and CDR2 from the germline V gene are SGHAT and FQNNGV. The CDR3 has 13 amino acids. In DNA, the CDR3 is TGTGCCAGCAGCTTAGATCTTATCGTTGAGCAGTTCTTC. It codes for CASSLDLIVEQFF.

This clone was seen a single time. The chain recombines TRBV30 with TRBJ2-3; no firm D call. V gave up 0 bases and J gave up 6 bases, with 7 bases separating them. CDR1 is GTSNPN, CDR2 SVGIG, per germline (reference sequence). There are 12 residues in the CDR3. CDR3 bases: TGTGCCTGGAGTGTAGTCCGGGATACGCAGTATTTT. Protein product: CAWSVVRDTQYF.

This chain connects TRBV30 to TRBJ2-1, with 8 bases lining up with TRBD2. The CDR3 sequence is 14 residues long. V shed 5 bases, J shed 1 base, and the junction held 4 bases outside the gene matches. Looked up from germline, CDR1 is GTSNPN and CDR2 is SVGIG (reference sequence). The CDR3 here is CAWFLAGSYNEQFF. The CDR3 coding sequence is TGTGCCTGGTTCCTAGCGGGTTCCTACAATGAGCAGTTCTTC.

The chain carries TRBV7-9 and TRBJ2-1; 10 positions agree with TRBD2. With 5 bases clipped from V and 9 bases from J, the junction kept 10 bases outside the gene matches. Germline CDR1 and CDR2: SEHNR and FQNEAQ (reference sequence). This CDR3 has 15 amino acids. CDR3: CASSTKFGLAAEQFF. CDR3 bases: TGTGCCAGCAGCACAAAGTTCGGACTAGCGGCTGAGCAGTTCTTC.

The chain recombines TRBV6-6 with TRBJ2-1; TRBD1 agrees at 7 bases. In germline, CDR1 is MNHNY, CDR2 SVGAGI (reference sequence). The V gene end was trimmed by 2 bases and the J gene end by 3 bases; junction bases not matched to a gene: 7. This CDR3 is built from 16 residues. CDR3 coding DNA: TGTGCCAGCAGTTACACTGGCAGGGGGAACTACAATGAGCAGTTCTTC. Translating it yields CASSYTGRGNYNEQFF.

V gene TRBV28 combines with J gene TRBJ2-7, with TRBD1 matching over 9 bases. The trim removed 6 bases at V and 6 bases at J, leaving 9 bases unmatched. CDR1 MDHEN and CDR2 SYDVKM come from the germline V gene. CDR3 length: 14 amino acids. This CDR3 reads CASSGLPDRGEQYF. CDR3 in DNA: TGTGCCAGCAGCGGACTCCCGGACAGGGGCGAGCAGTACTTC.

The chain joins TRBV29-1 to TRBJ1-4, with 10 bases fitting TRBD1. J lost 8 bases, V lost 4 bases, and 7 bases had no gene match. The CDR3 runs 14 residues. Germline V gene data show CDR1 as SQVTM and CDR2 as ANQGSEA. CDR3 loop: CSVGDRGRSEKLFF. The DNA for the CDR3 is TGCAGCGTTGGCGACAGGGGGCGTTCGGAAAAACTGTTTTTT.

The rearrangement uses TRBV12-5 and TRBJ1-2, with D tentatively TRBD1 (5 bases). V was clipped by 2 bases and J by 4 bases, with 11 bases between them. Germline assignment: CDR1 LGHNT and CDR2 FRNRAP. There are 14 residues in the CDR3. The CDR3: CASGLSPQGYGYTF. For the CDR3, the DNA is TGTGCTAGTGGTTTGTCACCGCAGGGCTATGGCTACACCTTC. Based on the CDR3 plus reference TRBV12-5 and TRBJ1-2, the full variable domain is DARVTQTPRHKVTEMGQEVTMRCQPILGHNTVFWYRQTMMQGLELLAYFRNRAPLDDSGMPKDRFSAEMPDATLATLKIQPSEPRDSAVYFCASGLSPQGYGYTFGSGTRLTVV.